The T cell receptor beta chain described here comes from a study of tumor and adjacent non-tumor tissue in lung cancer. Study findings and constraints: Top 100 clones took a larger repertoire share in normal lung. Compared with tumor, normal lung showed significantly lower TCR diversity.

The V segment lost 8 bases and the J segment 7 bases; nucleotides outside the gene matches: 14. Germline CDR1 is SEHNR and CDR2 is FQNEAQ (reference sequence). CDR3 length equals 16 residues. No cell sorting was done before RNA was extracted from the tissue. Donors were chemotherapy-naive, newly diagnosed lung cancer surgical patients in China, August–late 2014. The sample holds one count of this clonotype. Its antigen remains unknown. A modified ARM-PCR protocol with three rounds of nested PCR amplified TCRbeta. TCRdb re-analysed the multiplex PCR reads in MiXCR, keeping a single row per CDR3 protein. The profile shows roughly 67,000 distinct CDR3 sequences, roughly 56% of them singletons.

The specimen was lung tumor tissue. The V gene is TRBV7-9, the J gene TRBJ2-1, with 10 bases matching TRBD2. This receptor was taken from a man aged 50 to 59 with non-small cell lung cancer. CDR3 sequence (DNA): TGTGCCAGCCGCTCCGCTAGCGGGAGTTCTAAGAATGAGCAGTTCTTC. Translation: CASRSASGSSKNEQFF.